The clone carrying this TCR beta chain was picked up one time. Its antigen is not known. Trimming cost V 2 bases and J 7 bases, with 20 bases left between them. Germline V gene lookup returns CDR1 SGHVS and CDR2 FQNEAQ. The CDR3 runs 17 residues. The record originates from a study of T cell responses to AZD1222 COVID-19 vaccine. Profiling relied on immunoSEQ multiplex PCR, and the TCRdb table lists in-frame clones only, not all of them. The sample has 150,000 or so clones, 85% to 90% seen once. Study results and limitations: Baseline serostatus was positive in only six or seven AZD1222 recipients. Nearly half of spike-specific TCRs reportedly go after variant regions that carry no mutations. Clonal diversity was possibly underestimated, and white British individuals and females predominated among donors. The span of vaccine-associated CD4 TCRs extended across spike, with dominance at 160-218 and 743-854.

The sequence derives from an adult in good health. V gene TRBV7-8 combines with J gene TRBJ2-2; D may correspond to TRBD1 or TRBD2 (6 bases each). Material: peripheral blood, obtained on day 0 of AZD1222 vaccination. The CDR3 spells CASSLFPGGRPGGELFF. The CDR3 DNA reads as TGTGCCAGCAGCTTATTCCCCGGGGGCCGGCCAGGCGGGGAGCTGTTTTTT.